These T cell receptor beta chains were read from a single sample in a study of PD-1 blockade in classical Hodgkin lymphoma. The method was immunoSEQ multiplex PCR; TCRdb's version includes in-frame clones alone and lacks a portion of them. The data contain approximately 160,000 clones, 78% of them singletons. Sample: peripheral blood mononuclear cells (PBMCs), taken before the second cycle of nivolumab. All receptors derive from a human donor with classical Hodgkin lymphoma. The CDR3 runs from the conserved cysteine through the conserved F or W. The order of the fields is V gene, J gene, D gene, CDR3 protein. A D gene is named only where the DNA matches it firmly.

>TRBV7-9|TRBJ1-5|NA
CASSKGQTSNQPQHF
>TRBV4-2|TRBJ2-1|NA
CASSQDATYNEQFF
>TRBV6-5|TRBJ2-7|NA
CASSYSLQPSPYEQYF
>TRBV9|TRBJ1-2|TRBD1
CASSVLPQNRGPGYTF
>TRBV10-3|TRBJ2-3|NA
CAISETEVGTQYF
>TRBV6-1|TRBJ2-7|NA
CASTHQGDEQYF
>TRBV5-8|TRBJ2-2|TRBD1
CASSWTGNPTGELFF
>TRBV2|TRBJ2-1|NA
CASSSEGGTDEQFF
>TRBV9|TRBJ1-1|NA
CASSQTGGVTEAFF
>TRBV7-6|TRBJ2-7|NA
CASSLSGGPKEQYF
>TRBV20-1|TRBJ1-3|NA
CSAASGNTIYF
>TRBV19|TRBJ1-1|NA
CASTDMGAAPNTEAFF
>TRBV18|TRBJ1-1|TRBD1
CASSVRQGARTEAFF
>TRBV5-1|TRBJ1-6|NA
CASSLIGNINSPLHF
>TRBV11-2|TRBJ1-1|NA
CASSFASDSYTEAFF
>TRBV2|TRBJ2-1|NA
CASRNQGNEQFF
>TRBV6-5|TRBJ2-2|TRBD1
CASSYSDRGFGELFF
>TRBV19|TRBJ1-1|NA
CASSRKGDTEAFF
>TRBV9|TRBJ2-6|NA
CASSRPGAGANVLTF
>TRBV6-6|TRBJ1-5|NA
CASIFGGGQPQHF
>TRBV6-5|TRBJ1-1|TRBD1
CASSFPGTGKAFF
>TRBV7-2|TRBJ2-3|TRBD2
CASSLSGTSGMWGTDTQYF
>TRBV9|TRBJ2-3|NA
CASSSRPTDTSTDTQYF
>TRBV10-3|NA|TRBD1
CAITRTGGENEQYF
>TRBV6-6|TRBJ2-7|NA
CASRSGRYEQYF
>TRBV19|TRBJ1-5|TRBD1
CASSIEDRVNQPQHF
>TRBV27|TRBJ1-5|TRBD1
CASSSYTPGQYSNQPQHF
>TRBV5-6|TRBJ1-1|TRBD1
CASSGPGTGMGAEAFF
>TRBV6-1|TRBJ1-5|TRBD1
CASRAGDSKNQPQHF
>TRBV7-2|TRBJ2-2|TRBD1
CASSLGGVSGELFF
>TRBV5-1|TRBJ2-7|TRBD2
CASSLGQREVYEQYF
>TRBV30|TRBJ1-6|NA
CAWRLQGIWPSLHF
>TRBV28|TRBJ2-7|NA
CASSFRQGQYF
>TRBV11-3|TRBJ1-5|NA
CASSNFRGGRSNQPQHF
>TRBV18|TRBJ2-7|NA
CASSPSGTSSYEQYF
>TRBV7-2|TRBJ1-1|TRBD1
CASSLEIRGRWANTEAFF
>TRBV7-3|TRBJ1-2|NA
CASSLTRTNYGYTF
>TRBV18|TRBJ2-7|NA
CASSPVAGSTYEQYF
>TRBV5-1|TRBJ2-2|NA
CASSQYTDGTNTGELFF
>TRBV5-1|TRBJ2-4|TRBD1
CASSTGQGQNIQYF
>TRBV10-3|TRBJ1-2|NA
CAISESMFSGAGGYTF
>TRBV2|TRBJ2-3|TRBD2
CASSGRFPRTSPDTDTQYF
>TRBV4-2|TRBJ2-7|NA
CASSLAPYEQYF